This T cell receptor beta chain is drawn from a study of blood T cell repertoires in COVID-19. Study-wide background: Acute-phase and convalescent COVID-19 samples originated in the United States, Italy and Spain. PBMCs, B-cell-depleted T cells, or T cells were the source of the cDNA or gDNA that made up the material.

In the source study's methods: Estimates of nucleated cell counts were drawn from the amplification of reference gene primers. Assay used: immunoSEQ multiplex PCR; TCRdb lists only in-frame clones, some missing. V and J calls and clone size are as listed in that table; D and trimming were resolved from the DNA. The table shows some 670,000 clones, with about 87% occurring only once. CDR3 length: 13 amino acids. V lost 5 bases and J 2 bases, leaving 9 bases between the germline ends. Germline V gene data show CDR1 as LNHDA and CDR2 as SQIVND (reference sequence). The J gene is TRBJ1-2, the V gene TRBV19; D is perhaps TRBD1 (5 bases). The receptor comes from a woman aged 18-29 years with acute or convalescent COVID-19. Source material: peripheral blood. The CDR3 DNA reads TGTGCCAGTAGTGGGCCAGGGAACTATGGCTACACCTTC. It specifies CASSGPGNYGYTF.